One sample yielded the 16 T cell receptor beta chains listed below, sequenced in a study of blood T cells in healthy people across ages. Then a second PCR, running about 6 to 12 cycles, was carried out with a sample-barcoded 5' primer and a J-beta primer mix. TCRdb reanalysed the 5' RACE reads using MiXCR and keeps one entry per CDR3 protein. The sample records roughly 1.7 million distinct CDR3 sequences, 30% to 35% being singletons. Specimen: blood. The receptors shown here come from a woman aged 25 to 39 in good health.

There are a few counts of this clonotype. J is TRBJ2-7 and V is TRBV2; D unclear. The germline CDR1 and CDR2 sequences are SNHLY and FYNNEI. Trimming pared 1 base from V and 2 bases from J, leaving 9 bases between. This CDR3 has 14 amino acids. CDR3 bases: TGTGCCAGCAGTGAAGACTACGGTGCCTACGAGCAGTACTTC. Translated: CASSEDYGAYEQYF.

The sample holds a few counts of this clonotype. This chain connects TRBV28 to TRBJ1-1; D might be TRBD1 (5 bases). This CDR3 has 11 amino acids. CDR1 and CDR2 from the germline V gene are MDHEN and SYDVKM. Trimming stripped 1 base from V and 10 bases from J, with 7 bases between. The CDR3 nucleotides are TGTGCCAGCAGTTTATCGAGGGGAGCTTTCTTT. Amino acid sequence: CASSLSRGAFF.

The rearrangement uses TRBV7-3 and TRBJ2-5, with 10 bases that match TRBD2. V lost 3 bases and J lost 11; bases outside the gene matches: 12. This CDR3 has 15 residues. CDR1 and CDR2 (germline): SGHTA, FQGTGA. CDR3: CASSLGLARYNEQYF. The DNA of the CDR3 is TGTGCCAGCAGCTTGGGACTAGCGCGCTACAATGAGCAGTACTTC.

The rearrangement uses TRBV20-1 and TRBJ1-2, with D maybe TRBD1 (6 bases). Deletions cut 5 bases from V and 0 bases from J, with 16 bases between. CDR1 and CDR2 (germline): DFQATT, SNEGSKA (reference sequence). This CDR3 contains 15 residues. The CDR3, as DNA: TGCAGTGCTGCGGACCCTAGGACAGCTAACTATGGCTACACCTTC. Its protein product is CSAADPRTANYGYTF.

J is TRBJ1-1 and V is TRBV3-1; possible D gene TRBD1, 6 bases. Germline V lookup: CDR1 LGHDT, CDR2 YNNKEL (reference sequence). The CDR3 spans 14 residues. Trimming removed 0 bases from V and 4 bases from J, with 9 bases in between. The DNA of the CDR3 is TGTGCCAGCAGCCAAGATCTGGGGGCCACTGAAGCTTTCTTT. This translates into CASSQDLGATEAFF. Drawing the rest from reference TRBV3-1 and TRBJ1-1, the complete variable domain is DTAVSQTPKYLVTQMGNDKSIKCEQNLGHDTMYWYKQDSKKFLKIMFSYNNKELIINETVPNRFSPKSPDKAHLNLHINSLELGDSAVYFCASSQDLGATEAFFGQGTRLTVV.

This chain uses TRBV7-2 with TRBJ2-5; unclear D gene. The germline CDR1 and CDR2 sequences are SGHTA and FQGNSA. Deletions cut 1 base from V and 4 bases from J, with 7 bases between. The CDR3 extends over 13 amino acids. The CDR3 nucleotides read TGTACCAGCAGCTTAGGATGGGGAGAGACCCAGTACTTC. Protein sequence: CTSSLGWGETQYF.

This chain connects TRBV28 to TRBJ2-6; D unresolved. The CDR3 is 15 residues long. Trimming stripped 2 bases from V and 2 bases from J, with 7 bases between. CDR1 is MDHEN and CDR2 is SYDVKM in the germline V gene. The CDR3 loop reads CASSLTSAGANVLTF. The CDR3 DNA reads TGTGCCAGCAGTTTAACCTCGGCTGGGGCCAACGTCCTGACTTTC.

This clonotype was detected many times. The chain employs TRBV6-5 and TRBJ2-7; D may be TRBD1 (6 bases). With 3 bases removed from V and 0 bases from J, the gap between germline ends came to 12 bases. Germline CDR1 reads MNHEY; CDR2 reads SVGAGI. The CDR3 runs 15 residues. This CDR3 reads CASSYGTGSSYEQYF. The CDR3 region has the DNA TGTGCCAGCAGTTATGGTACAGGGAGCTCCTACGAGCAGTACTTC.

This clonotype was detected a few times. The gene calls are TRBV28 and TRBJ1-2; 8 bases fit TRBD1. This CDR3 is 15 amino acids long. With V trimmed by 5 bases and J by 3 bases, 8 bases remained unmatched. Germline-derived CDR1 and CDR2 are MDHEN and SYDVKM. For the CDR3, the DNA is TGTGCCAGCAGTCCGACAGGGGTGCGAGACTATGGCTACACCTTC. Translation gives CASSPTGVRDYGYTF.

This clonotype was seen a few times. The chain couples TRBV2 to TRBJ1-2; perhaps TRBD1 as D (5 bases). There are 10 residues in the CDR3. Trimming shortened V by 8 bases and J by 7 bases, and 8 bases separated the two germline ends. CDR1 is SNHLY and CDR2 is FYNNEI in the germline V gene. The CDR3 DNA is TGTGCCAGCGTTGGGGGTGGCTACACCTTC. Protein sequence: CASVGGGYTF.

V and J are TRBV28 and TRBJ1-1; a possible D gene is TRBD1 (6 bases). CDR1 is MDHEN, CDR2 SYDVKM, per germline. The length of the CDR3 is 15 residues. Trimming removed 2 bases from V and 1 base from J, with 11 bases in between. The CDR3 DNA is TGTGCCAGCAGTTTACGAGGGGGGGGGAACACTGAAGCTTTCTTT. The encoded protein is CASSLRGGGNTEAFF.

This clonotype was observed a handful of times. In DNA form, the CDR3 reads TGCAGTGCTAGCAAGGGTCAGGGGACTACCTATGGCTACACCTTC. This sequence encodes CSASKGQGTTYGYTF. V usage is TRBV20-1 and J usage is TRBJ1-2, with D possibly TRBD1 on 6 matching bases. CDR1 is DFQATT, CDR2 SNEGSKA, per germline (reference sequence). Trimming pared 3 bases from V and 4 bases from J, leaving 18 bases between. This CDR3 has 15 residues.

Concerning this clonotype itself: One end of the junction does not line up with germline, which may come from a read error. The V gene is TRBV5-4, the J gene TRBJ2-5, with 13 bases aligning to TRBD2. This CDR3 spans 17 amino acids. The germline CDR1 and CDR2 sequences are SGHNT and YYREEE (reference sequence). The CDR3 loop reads CASSGGLAGANQETQNF. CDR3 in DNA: TGTGCCAGCAGCGGTGGACTAGCGGGGGCAAACCAAGAGACCCAGAACTTC.

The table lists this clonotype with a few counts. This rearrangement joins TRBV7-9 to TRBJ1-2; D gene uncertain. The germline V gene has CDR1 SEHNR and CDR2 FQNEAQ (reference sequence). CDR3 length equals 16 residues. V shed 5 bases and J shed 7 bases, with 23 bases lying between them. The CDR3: CASSRPTAEKSTGYTF. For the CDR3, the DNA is TGTGCCAGCAGCCGCCCGACGGCGGAAAAGAGTACTGGCTACACCTTC.

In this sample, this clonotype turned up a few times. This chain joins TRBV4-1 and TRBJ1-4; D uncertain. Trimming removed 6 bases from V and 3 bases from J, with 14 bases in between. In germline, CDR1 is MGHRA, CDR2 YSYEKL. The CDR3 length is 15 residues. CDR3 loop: CASRPEGIPNEKLFF. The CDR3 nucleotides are TGCGCCAGCAGACCCGAAGGGATTCCTAATGAAAAACTGTTTTTT.

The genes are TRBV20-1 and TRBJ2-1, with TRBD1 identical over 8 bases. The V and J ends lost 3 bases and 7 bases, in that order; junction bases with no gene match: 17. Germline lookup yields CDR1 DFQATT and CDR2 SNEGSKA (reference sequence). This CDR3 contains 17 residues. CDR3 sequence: CSARGQGAFSLGNEQFF. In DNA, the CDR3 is TGCAGTGCTAGGGGGCAGGGGGCGTTCTCCCTTGGGAATGAGCAGTTCTTC.